A single sample gave rise to the 12 T cell receptor beta chains below, sequenced in a study of cytomegalovirus exposure and HLA in healthy donors. Primers for the PCR totalled 60 Vbeta and 13 Jbeta. TCRdb keeps only in-frame clones here, not all; method: immunoSEQ multiplex PCR. The sample holds approximately 100,000 clones, about 74% seen once. The sample comprised PBMCs. The receptors were gathered from a female donor in good health and CMV-seropositive.

The V gene is TRBV6-1, the J gene TRBJ2-7; D is perhaps TRBD1 (5 bases). Germline V CDR1 and CDR2: MNHNS, SASEGT. This CDR3 comprises 13 residues. The V end was cut by 4 bases, the J end by 5 bases, with 12 bases between. The CDR3 DNA reads TGTGCCAGCAGTGCAGGGTACAGCGACGAGCAGTACTTC. It codes for CASSAGYSDEQYF.

The chain combines TRBV4-1 with TRBJ2-3; 8 bases map to TRBD2. This CDR3 spans 17 amino acids. Looked up from germline, CDR1 is MGHRA and CDR2 is YSYEKL. V shed 2 bases and J 3 bases; nucleotides not matched to a gene: 10. CDR3 sequence reads: CASSQPLAGRSTDTQYF. In DNA form, the CDR3 reads TGCGCCAGCAGCCAACCCCTAGCGGGTAGGAGTACAGATACGCAGTATTTT.

This clone turned up a few times. V is TRBV2 and J is TRBJ1-4; 9 nucleotides agree with TRBD1. The CDR3 runs 14 residues. Per germline, CDR1 SNHLY and CDR2 FYNNEI. V gave up 8 bases and J gave up 8 bases; unmatched junction bases: 9. The CDR3 spells CASRGTGQAEKLFF. CDR3 in DNA: TGTGCCAGCCGCGGGACAGGGCAGGCAGAAAAACTGTTTTTT.

The CDR3 DNA is TGTGCCAGCAGCTTCTCCAAAAGCGCTCTTCGGTACGAGCAGTACTTC. Encoded protein: CASSFSKSALRYEQYF. The chain employs TRBV28 and TRBJ2-7; D is uncertain. Germline loops: CDR1 MDHEN, CDR2 SYDVKM. This CDR3 contains 16 residues. V gave up 6 bases and J gave up 4 bases, with 22 bases separating them.

V is TRBV5-1 and J is TRBJ2-5; 9 bases are shared with TRBD1. The CDR3 runs 15 residues. V shed 0 bases, J shed 5 bases, and the junction held 5 bases outside the gene matches. Per the germline V gene, CDR1 is SGHRS and CDR2 is YFSETQ. The CDR3: CASSLAGTGFETQYF. CDR3 bases: TGCGCCAGCAGCTTGGCCGGGACAGGGTTCGAGACCCAGTACTTC.

The chain employs TRBV4-1 and TRBJ1-5, with 7 nucleotides matching TRBD1. From germline, CDR1 is MGHRA and CDR2 YSYEKL. Germline trimming cut 0 bases from V and 1 base from J; bases unmatched to any gene: 6. The CDR3 has 17 residues. The CDR3 bases are TGCGCCAGCAGCCAAGATCTAAACAGGGGAAGCAATCAGCCCCAGCATTTT. It is translated as CASSQDLNRGSNQPQHF.

V gene TRBV6-1 combines with J gene TRBJ1-1, with D possibly TRBD1 on 6 matching bases. In germline, CDR1 is MNHNS, CDR2 SASEGT. The V gene lost 2 bases and the J gene lost 1 base, with 14 bases spanning the gap. This CDR3 has 16 amino acids. CDR3 DNA sequence: TGTGCCAGCAGTGAACCGAACAGGGCTAGGAACACTGAAGCTTTCTTT. Protein product: CASSEPNRARNTEAFF.

This clone came up a few times. The chain joins TRBV5-8 to TRBJ1-5; 7 positions agree with TRBD1. This CDR3 contains 15 residues. The germline CDR1 and CDR2 sequences are SGHTS and YDEGEE. V lost 4 bases, J lost 4 bases, and 8 bases stayed unmatched. The CDR3 DNA sequence: TGTGCCAGCAGCGATTACAGGGGAACGAATCAGCCCCAGCATTTT. Its protein product is CASSDYRGTNQPQHF.

The chain employs TRBV2 and TRBJ1-2; D perhaps matches TRBD1 (6 bases). Looked up from germline, CDR1 is SNHLY and CDR2 is FYNNEI. CDR3 length: 14 amino acids. V lost 6 bases to trimming and J lost 6 bases, with 17 bases between them. CDR3 sequence: CASRHRQESDGYTF. In nucleotides, the CDR3 is TGTGCCAGCAGGCACCGACAGGAATCGGATGGCTACACCTTC.

The J gene is TRBJ1-2, the V gene TRBV27; 7 nucleotides match TRBD1. The CDR3 has 15 residues. Trimming at V came to 2 bases and at J to 5 bases, leaving 8 bases not matched to a gene. Per germline, CDR1 MNHEY and CDR2 SMNVEV (reference sequence). CDR3 in DNA: TGTGCCAGCAGTTTAAACCCGGGACAGTTTTATGGCTACACCTTC. It translates to CASSLNPGQFYGYTF.

The chain has TRBV7-2 and TRBJ2-2, with TRBD2 identical over 7 bases. V dropped 1 base and J dropped 5; count of bases not matched to a gene: 16. The CDR3 runs to 19 residues. CDR1 and CDR2 from the germline V gene are SGHTA and FQGNSA. In DNA form, the CDR3 reads TGTGCCAGCAGCTTAGGGGGCCTTGGGGGGGGGACCTCGACCGGGGAGCTGTTTTTT. Amino acid sequence: CASSLGGLGGGTSTGELFF.

A few counts support this clone. The gene calls are TRBV7-9 and TRBJ2-3; 7 bases line up with TRBD2. Looked up from germline, CDR1 is SEHNR and CDR2 is FQNEAQ (reference sequence). This CDR3 spans 15 amino acids. Trimming removed 2 bases from V and 5 bases from J; junction bases left unmatched: 7. CDR3 amino acids: CASSLRDYRKDTQYF. CDR3 in DNA: TGTGCCAGCAGCTTACGGGACTATCGAAAAGATACGCAGTATTTT.